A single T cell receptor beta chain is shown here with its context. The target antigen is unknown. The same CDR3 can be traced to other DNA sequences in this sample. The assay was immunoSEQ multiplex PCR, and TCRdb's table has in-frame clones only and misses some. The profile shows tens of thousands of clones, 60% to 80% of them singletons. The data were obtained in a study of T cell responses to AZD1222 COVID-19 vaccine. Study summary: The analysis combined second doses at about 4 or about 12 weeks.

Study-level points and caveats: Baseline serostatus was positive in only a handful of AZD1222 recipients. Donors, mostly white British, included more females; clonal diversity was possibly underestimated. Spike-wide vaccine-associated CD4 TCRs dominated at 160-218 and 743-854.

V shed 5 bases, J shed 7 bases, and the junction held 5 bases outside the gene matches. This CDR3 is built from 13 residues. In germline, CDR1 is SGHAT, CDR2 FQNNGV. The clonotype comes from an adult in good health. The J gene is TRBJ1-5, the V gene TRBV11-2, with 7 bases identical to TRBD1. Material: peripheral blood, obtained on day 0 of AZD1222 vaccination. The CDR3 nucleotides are TGTGCCAGCAGCCCCGGGGACAGACAGCCCCAGCATTTT. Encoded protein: CASSPGDRQPQHF.